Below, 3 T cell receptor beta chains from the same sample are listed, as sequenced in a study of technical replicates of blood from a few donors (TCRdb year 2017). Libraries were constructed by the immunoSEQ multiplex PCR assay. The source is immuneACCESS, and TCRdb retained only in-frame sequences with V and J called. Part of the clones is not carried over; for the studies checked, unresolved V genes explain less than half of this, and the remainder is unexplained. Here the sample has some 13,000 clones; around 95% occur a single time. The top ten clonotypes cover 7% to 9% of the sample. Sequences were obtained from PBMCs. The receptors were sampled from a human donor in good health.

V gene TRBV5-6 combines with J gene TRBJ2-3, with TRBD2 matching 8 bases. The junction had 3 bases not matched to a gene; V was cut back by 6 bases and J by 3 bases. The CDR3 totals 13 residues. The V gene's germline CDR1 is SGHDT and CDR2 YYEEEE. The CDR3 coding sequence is TGTGCCAGCACCCGCGGGAGGACAGATACGCAGTATTTT. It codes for CASTRGRTDTQYF.

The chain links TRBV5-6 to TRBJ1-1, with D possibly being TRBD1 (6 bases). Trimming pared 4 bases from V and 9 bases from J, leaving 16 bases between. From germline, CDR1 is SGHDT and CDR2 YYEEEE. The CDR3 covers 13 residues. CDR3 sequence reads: CASSPLMGAKAFF. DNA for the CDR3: TGTGCCAGCAGCCCCCTAATGGGGGCAAAAGCTTTCTTT.

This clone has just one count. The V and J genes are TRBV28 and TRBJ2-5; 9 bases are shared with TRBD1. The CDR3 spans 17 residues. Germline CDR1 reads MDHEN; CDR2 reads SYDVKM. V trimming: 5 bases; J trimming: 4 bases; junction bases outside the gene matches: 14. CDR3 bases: TGTGCCAGCAGTCAGTTTCAACAGGGGGCAAGGGGAGAGACCCAGTACTTC. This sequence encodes CASSQFQQGARGETQYF. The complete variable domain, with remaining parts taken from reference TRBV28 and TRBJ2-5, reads DVKVTQSSRYLVKRTGEKVFLECVQDMDHENMFWYRQDPGLGLRLIYFSYDVKMKEKGDIPEGYSVSREKKERFSLILESASTNQTSMYLCASSQFQQGARGETQYFGPGTRLLVL.